Sequencing of this T cell receptor (beta chain) was carried out in a study of CD8+ T cells in alopecia areata. Study-wide findings and caveats: Affected lesional scalp, above all in alopecia totalis/universalis, was more clonal than normal scalp.

Investigators isolated RNA and reverse transcribed it into cDNA to act as the sequencing template. Sequencing was performed with immunoSEQ multiplex PCR; in TCRdb, only in-frame clones are kept and a portion is missing. The sample shows approximately 280,000 clones, none of them appearing just once. In its sample, this clone was seen a few times. The target antigen is unknown. All gene names here are mouse names. The read falls 4 residues short of the CDR3 end, and the missing part is taken from the germline J gene. It was with CD4, CD8alpha, NKG2D, NKG2ACE and other markers that pooled cutaneous lymph node cells were sorted. This CDR3 has 15 residues. The J segment lost 0 bases and the V segment lost 3 bases, leaving 2 bases of the junction unmatched. Germline V gene lookup returns CDR1 SGHDT and CDR2 FRDEAV.

This TCR was sampled from a C3H/HeJ mouse with alopecia areata. The strain's MHC: H2-k. V and J are TRBV14 and TRBJ2-2; 7 bases fit TRBD1. Sequencing was done on a sample of CD4+ T cells sorted from a lymph node. CDR3 sequence reads: CASSSGTANTGQLYF. The part of the CDR3 DNA that was read is TGTGCCAGCAGTTCCGGGACAGCAAACACCGGG.